The 2 T cell receptor beta chains below all came from one sample that was sequenced in a study of blood T cell repertoires in COVID-19. Measured with immunoSEQ multiplex PCR; TCRdb has only the in-frame clones, and not every one. The repertoire holds about 120,000 clones, with around nine tenths as singletons. Sequences were obtained from peripheral blood. The receptor set was obtained from a woman aged 45-65 years with acute or convalescent COVID-19.

The chain carries TRBV29-1 and TRBJ1-1; 10 nucleotides agree with TRBD1. The CDR3 spans 16 residues. Germline values: CDR1 SQVTM, CDR2 ANQGSEA. Trimming at V came to 7 bases and at J to 3 bases, leaving 14 bases not matched to a gene. CDR3 in amino acids: CSATPFAGTGDTEAFF. The CDR3 DNA sequence: TGCAGCGCTACACCATTCGCCGGGACAGGGGACACTGAAGCTTTCTTT.

The V call is TRBV6-5, the J call TRBJ2-2; D unclear. CDR3 length: 16 residues. V was trimmed by 0 bases and J by 4 bases, leaving 12 bases between them. Germline CDR1 MNHEY, CDR2 SVGAGI. This chain's CDR3 is CASSYSRDSFTGELFF. The CDR3, as DNA: TGTGCCAGCAGTTACTCGAGAGACTCCTTCACCGGGGAGCTGTTTTTT.